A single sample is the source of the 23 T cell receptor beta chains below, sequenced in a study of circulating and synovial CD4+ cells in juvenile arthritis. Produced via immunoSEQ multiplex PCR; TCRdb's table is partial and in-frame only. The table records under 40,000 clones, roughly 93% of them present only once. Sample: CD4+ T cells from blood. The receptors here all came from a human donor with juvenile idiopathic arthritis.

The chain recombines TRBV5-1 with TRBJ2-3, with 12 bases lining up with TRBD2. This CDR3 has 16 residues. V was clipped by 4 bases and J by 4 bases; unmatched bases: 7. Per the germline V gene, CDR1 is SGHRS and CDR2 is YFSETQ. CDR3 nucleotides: TGCGCCAGCAGCGGTACACTAGCGGGAGGAGCAGATACGCAGTATTTT. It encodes CASSGTLAGGADTQYF.

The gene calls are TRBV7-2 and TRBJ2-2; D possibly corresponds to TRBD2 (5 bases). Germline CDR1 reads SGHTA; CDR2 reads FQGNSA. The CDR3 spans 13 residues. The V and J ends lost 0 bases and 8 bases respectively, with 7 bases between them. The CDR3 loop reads CASSLARGGELFF. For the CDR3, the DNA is TGTGCCAGCAGCTTAGCGCGCGGGGGGGAGCTGTTTTTT.

The CDR3 nucleotides read TGTGCCTGGAAGGACCGGCGGGGGGTTCCGAACACCGGGGAGCTGTTTTTT. Protein sequence: CAWKDRRGVPNTGELFF. The chain has TRBV30 and TRBJ2-2, with 8 nucleotides matching TRBD2. The germline V gene encodes CDR1 GTSNPN and CDR2 SVGIG (reference sequence). This CDR3 comprises 17 residues. Germline trimming cut 4 bases from V and 0 bases from J; bases unmatched to any gene: 10.

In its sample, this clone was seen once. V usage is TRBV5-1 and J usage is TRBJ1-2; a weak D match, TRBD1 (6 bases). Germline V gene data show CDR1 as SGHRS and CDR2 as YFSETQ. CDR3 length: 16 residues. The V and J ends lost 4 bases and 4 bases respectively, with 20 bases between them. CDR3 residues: CASSDPRTVTLYGYTF. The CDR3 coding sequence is TGCGCCAGCAGCGACCCCCGGACAGTTACCCTCTATGGCTACACCTTC.

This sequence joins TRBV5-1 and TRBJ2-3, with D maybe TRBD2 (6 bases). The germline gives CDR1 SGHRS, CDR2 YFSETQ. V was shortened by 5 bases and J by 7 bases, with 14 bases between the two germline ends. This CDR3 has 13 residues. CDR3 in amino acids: CASRGGNGNTQYF. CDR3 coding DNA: TGCGCCAGCAGGGGCGGGAATGGGAATACGCAGTATTTT.

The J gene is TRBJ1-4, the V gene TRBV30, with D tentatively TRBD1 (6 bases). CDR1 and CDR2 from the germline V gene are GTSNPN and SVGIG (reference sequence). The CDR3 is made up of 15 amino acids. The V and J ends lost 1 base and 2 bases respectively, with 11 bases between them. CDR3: CAWSDMGATNEKLFF. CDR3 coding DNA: TGTGCCTGGAGTGATATGGGGGCCACTAATGAAAAACTGTTTTTT.

CDR3 protein: CASSLSRDYGYTF. The CDR3 nucleotides are TGTGCCAGCAGTTTATCGAGGGATTATGGCTACACCTTC. The J gene is TRBJ1-2, the V gene TRBV28; D is uncertain. V was cut by 1 base and J by 5 bases, with 8 bases left in between. Germline V gene sequence: CDR1 MDHEN, CDR2 SYDVKM. The CDR3 consists of 13 residues.

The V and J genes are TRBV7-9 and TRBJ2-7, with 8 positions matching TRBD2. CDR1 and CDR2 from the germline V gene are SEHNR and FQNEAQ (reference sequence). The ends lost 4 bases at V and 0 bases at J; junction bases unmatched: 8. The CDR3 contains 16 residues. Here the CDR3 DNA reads TGTGCCAGCAGCTCTCAAGCGGGAGAAAGCTCCTACGAGCAGTACTTC. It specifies CASSSQAGESSYEQYF.

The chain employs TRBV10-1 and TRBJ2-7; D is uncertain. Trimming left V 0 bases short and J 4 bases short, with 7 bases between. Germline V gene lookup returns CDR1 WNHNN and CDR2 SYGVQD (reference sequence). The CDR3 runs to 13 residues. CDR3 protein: CASSESRGYEQYF. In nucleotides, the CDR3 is TGCGCCAGCAGTGAGTCTCGAGGATACGAGCAGTACTTC.

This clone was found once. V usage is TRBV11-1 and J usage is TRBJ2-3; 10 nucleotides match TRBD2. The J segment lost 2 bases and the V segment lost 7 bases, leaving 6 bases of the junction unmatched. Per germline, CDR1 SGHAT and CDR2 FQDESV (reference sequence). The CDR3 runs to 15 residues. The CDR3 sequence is CASTLAGDITDTQYF. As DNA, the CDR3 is TGTGCCAGCACCCTAGCGGGAGATATCACAGATACGCAGTATTTT. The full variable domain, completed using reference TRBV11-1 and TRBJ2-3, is EAEVAQSPRYKITEKSQAVAFWCDPISGHATLYWYRQILGQGPELLVQFQDESVVDDSQLPKDRFSAERLKGVDSTLKIQPAELGDSAMYLCASTLAGDITDTQYFGPGTRLTVL.

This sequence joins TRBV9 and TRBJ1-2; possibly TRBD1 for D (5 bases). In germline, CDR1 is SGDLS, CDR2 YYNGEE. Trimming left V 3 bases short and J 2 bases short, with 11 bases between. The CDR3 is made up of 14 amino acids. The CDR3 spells CASSAGTANYGYTF. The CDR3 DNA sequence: TGTGCCAGCAGCGCCGGGACTGCGAACTATGGCTACACCTTC.

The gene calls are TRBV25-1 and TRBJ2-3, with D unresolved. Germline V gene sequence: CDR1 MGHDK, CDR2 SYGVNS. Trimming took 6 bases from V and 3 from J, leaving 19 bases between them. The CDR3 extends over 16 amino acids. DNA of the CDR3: TGTGCCAGCAGCTCGAAGCCGGGTGATGTGACAGATACGCAGTATTTT. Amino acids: CASSSKPGDVTDTQYF.

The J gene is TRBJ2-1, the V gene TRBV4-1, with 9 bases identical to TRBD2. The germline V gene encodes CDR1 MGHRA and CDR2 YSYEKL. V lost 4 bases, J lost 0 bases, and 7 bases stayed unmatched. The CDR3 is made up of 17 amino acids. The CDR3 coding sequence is TGCGCCAGCAGCCCCCGGACTAGCGAAAGCTCCTACAATGAGCAGTTCTTC. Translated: CASSPRTSESSYNEQFF.

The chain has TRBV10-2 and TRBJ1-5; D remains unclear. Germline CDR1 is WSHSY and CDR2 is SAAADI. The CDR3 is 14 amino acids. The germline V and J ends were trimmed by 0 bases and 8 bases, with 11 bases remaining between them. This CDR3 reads CASSESAGIKPQHF. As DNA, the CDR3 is TGCGCCAGCAGTGAGTCGGCGGGGATTAAGCCCCAGCATTTT.

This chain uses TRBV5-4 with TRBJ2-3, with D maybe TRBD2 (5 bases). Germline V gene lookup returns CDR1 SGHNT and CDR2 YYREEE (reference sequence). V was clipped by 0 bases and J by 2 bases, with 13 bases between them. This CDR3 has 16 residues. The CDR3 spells CASSLDSEGNTDTQYF. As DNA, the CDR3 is TGTGCCAGCAGCTTGGATAGCGAAGGTAACACAGATACGCAGTATTTT.

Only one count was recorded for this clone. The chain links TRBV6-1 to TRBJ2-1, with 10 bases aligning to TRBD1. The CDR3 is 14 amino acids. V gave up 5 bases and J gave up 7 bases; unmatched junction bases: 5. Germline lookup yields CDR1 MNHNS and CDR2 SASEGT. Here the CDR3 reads CASSRDRGRNEQFF. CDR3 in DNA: TGTGCCAGCAGTCGGGACAGGGGAAGGAATGAGCAGTTCTTC.

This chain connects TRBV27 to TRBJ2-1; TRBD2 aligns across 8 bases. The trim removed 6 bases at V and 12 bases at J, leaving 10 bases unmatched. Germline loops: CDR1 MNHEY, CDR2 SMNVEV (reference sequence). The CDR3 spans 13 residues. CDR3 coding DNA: TGTGCCAGCAGCCCGACTGCGCGGGAGGTGCAGTTCTTC. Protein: CASSPTAREVQFF.

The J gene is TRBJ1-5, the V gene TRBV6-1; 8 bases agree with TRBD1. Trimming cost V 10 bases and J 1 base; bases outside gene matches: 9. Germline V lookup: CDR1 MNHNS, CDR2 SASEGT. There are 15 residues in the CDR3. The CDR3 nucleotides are TGTGCCATACAGCGGGGGGACAGGAGCAATCAGCCCCAGCATTTT. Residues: CAIQRGDRSNQPQHF.

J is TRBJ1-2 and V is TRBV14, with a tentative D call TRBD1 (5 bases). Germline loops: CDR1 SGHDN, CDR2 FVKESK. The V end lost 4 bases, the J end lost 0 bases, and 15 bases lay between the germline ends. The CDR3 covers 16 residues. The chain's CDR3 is CASSRPNRSPNYGYTF. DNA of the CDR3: TGTGCCAGCAGCCGGCCGAACAGGTCTCCTAACTATGGCTACACCTTC.

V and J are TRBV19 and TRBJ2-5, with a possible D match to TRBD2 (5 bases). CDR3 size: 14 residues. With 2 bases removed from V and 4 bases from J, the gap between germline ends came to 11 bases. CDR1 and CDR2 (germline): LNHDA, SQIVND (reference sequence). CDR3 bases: TGTGCCAGTAGTATACAAAATGGGAGAGAGACCCAGTACTTC. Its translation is CASSIQNGRETQYF.

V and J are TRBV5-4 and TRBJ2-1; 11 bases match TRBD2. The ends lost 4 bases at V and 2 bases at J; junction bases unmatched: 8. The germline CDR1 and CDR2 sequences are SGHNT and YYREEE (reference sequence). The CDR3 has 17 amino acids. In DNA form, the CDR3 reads TGTGCCAGCAGCCCTCGGACTAGCGGGCTCACCTACAATGAGCAGTTCTTC. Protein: CASSPRTSGLTYNEQFF.

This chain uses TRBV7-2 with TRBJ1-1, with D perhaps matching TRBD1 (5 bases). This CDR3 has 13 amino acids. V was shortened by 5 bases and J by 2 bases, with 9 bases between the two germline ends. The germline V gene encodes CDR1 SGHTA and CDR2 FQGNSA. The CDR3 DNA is TGTGCCAGCAGCGTAGGGGCTAACACTGAAGCTTTCTTT. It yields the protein CASSVGANTEAFF.

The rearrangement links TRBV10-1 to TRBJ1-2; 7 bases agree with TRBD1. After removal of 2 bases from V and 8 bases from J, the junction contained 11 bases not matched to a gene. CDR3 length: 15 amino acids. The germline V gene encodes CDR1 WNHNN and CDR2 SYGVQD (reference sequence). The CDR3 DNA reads TGCGCCAGCAGTGAGACACCACAGGGGTCGGGAGGCTACACCTTC. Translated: CASSETPQGSGGYTF.